Listed here are 27 T cell receptor beta chains from one sample, sequenced in a study of blood T cell repertoires in COVID-19. Repertoires were generated with immunoSEQ multiplex PCR, while TCRdb's copy carries only in-frame clones and drops some. The sample includes roughly 280,000 clones, 75% to 90% seen only once; the top ten take 2.4%. Source material: PBMCs or T cells enriched from blood (not recorded which). The receptor set was obtained from a young woman who had recovered from COVID-19.

The gene calls are TRBV12-3 or TRBV12-4 and TRBJ1-1; D is perhaps TRBD1 (6 bases). The germline V and J ends were trimmed by 6 bases and 9 bases, with 14 bases remaining between them. This CDR3 has 12 residues. The CDR3 DNA is TGTGCCAGCAGCCACAGGGTTGGGAAAGCTTTCTTT. Protein sequence: CASSHRVGKAFF.

This chain joins TRBV10-2 and TRBJ2-7; 8 bases line up with TRBD2. The length of the CDR3 is 14 residues. The V and J ends lost 3 bases and 7 bases, in that order; junction bases with no gene match: 8. CDR1 and CDR2 from the germline V gene are WSHSY and SAAADI. DNA for the CDR3: TGCGCCAGCAGTGAATATAGCGGGGCGGAGGAGCAGTACTTC. Translation: CASSEYSGAEEQYF.

V usage is TRBV25-1 and J usage is TRBJ2-1; possible D gene TRBD2, 7 bases. V dropped 1 base and J dropped 4 bases, with 17 bases sitting between them. Germline CDR1 is MGHDK and CDR2 is SYGVNS. The CDR3 has 17 amino acids. This chain's CDR3 is CASSESDGGGPYNEQFF. The CDR3 DNA reads as TGTGCCAGCAGTGAATCGGATGGGGGGGGGCCTTACAATGAGCAGTTCTTC.

The CDR3 bases are TGTGCCACCAGCAGAGGGACCGGGACAGGGGGCAACTATGGCTACACCTTC. Its protein product is CATSRGTGTGGNYGYTF. The rearrangement links TRBV15 to TRBJ1-2, with TRBD1 identical over 12 bases. After removal of 1 base from V and 2 bases from J, the junction contained 5 bases not matched to a gene. Germline-derived CDR1 and CDR2 are LNHNV and YYDKDF (reference sequence). The CDR3 runs 17 residues.

CDR3 sequence: CASSLGVYGYTF. The CDR3 bases are TGTGCCAGCAGTTTAGGAGTCTATGGCTACACCTTC. The gene calls are TRBV28 and TRBJ1-2; D gene unclear. The CDR3 is 12 residues long. V lost 2 bases to trimming and J lost 4 bases, with 5 bases between them. The germline V gene has CDR1 MDHEN and CDR2 SYDVKM.

The chain carries TRBV27 and TRBJ2-6; 12 bases are shared with TRBD1. Germline assignment: CDR1 MNHEY and CDR2 SMNVEV (reference sequence). The ends lost 8 bases at V and 4 bases at J; junction bases unmatched: 9. The CDR3 spans 17 residues. CDR3 sequence: CASGFRDRGLGANVLTF. The CDR3 DNA reads as TGTGCCAGCGGGTTCCGGGACAGGGGGCTCGGGGCCAACGTCCTGACTTTC.

J is TRBJ2-2 and V is TRBV2, with D uncertain. There are 12 residues in the CDR3. Germline CDR1 SNHLY, CDR2 FYNNEI. V was pared by 6 bases and J by 5 bases, with 7 bases between. CDR3 sequence (DNA): TGTGCCAGCAGAAGTGAGACCGGGGAGCTGTTTTTT. This gives the protein CASRSETGELFF.

This chain connects TRBV10-3 to TRBJ2-3; perhaps TRBD2 as D (5 bases). The V and J ends lost 0 bases and 2 bases respectively, with 18 bases between them. CDR3 length equals 18 residues. The germline V gene has CDR1 ENHRY and CDR2 SYGVKD. Here the CDR3 reads CAISESGRRLGSTDTQYF. DNA for the CDR3: TGTGCCATCAGTGAGTCCGGACGGAGGTTGGGTTCCACAGATACGCAGTATTTT.

The chain employs TRBV18 and TRBJ2-3, with D unclear. CDR1 and CDR2 from the germline V gene are KGHSH and LQKENI. The length of the CDR3 is 14 residues. The germline V and J ends were trimmed by 5 bases and 3 bases, with 12 bases remaining between them. The CDR3 coding sequence is TGTGCCAGCTCAGAGTTTCCAGGAACAGATACGCAGTATTTT. Translation: CASSEFPGTDTQYF.

V usage is TRBV7-6 and J usage is TRBJ1-6; TRBD1 agrees at 8 bases. V trimming: 3 bases; J trimming: 10 bases; junction bases outside the gene matches: 8. Germline V gene sequence: CDR1 SGHVS, CDR2 FNYEAQ. This CDR3 spans 15 amino acids. Here the CDR3 reads CASSFISSGGSPLHF. As DNA, the CDR3 is TGTGCCAGCAGCTTTATCTCCTCAGGGGGCTCACCCCTCCACTTT.

This sequence joins TRBV28 and TRBJ1-2, with D possibly matching TRBD1 (6 bases). V was cut by 6 bases and J by 4 bases, with 15 bases left in between. There are 14 residues in the CDR3. Germline CDR1 reads MDHEN; CDR2 reads SYDVKM. The CDR3: CASRLQGEIYGYTF. DNA for the CDR3: TGTGCCAGCAGACTACAGGGAGAAATCTATGGCTACACCTTC.

V usage is TRBV28 and J usage is TRBJ1-3, with D perhaps matching TRBD1 (5 bases). CDR1 and CDR2 from the germline V gene are MDHEN and SYDVKM. With 5 bases removed from V and 0 bases from J, the gap between germline ends came to 17 bases. There are 17 residues in the CDR3. The CDR3 protein is CASSPSSGRVSGNTIYF. In DNA form, the CDR3 reads TGTGCCAGCAGTCCCTCCTCGGGCAGGGTCTCTGGAAACACCATATATTTT.

This chain connects TRBV30 to TRBJ2-1, with D uncertain. The germline CDR1 and CDR2 sequences are GTSNPN and SVGIG (reference sequence). This CDR3 comprises 14 residues. V lost 1 base, J lost 4 bases, and 11 bases lay in between. Here the CDR3 reads CAWSGVLSYNEQFF. CDR3 DNA sequence: TGTGCCTGGAGTGGTGTCCTTTCTTACAATGAGCAGTTCTTC.

The chain combines TRBV5-1 with TRBJ1-6; D is perhaps TRBD1 (5 bases). Germline V gives CDR1 SGHRS, CDR2 YFSETQ. V lost 4 bases and J lost 7, with 18 bases in between. The CDR3 sequence is 16 residues long. The CDR3 here is CASSRWAGIGNSPLHF. CDR3 DNA: TGCGCCAGCAGCCGGTGGGCAGGGATTGGCAATTCACCCCTCCACTTT.

The chain combines TRBV5-4 with TRBJ1-1, with D possibly being TRBD1 (5 bases). V was clipped by 4 bases and J by 1 base, with 14 bases between them. Germline assignment: CDR1 SGHNT and CDR2 YYREEE (reference sequence). The CDR3 consists of 15 residues. CDR3 coding DNA: TGTGCCAGCAGCCCACAAGGTGGACAGAACACTGAAGCTTTCTTT. Translating gives CASSPQGGQNTEAFF. The variable domain in full, with the rest retrieved from reference TRBV5-4 and TRBJ1-1, is ETGVTQSPTHLIKTRGQQVTLRCSSQSGHNTVSWYQQALGQGPQFIFQYYREEENGRGNFPPRFSGLQFPNYSSELNVNALELDDSALYLCASSPQGGQNTEAFFGQGTRLTVV.

J is TRBJ1-1 and V is TRBV19, with D maybe TRBD1 (5 bases). Germline V gene sequence: CDR1 LNHDA, CDR2 SQIVND (reference sequence). V was pared by 3 bases and J by 1 base, with 9 bases between. CDR3 length: 14 amino acids. CDR3 sequence: CASSIRVGNTEAFF. The CDR3, as DNA: TGTGCCAGTAGTATCAGGGTGGGGAACACTGAAGCTTTCTTT. The whole variable domain, filled in from reference TRBV19 and TRBJ1-1, reads DGGITQSPKYLFRKEGQNVTLSCEQNLNHDAMYWYRQDPGQGLRLIYYSQIVNDFQKGDIAEGYSVSREKKESFPLTVTSAQKNPTAFYLCASSIRVGNTEAFFGQGTRLTVV.

V and J are TRBV14 and TRBJ1-2; a weak D match, TRBD1 (5 bases). The CDR3 covers 13 residues. Germline V gene sequence: CDR1 SGHDN, CDR2 FVKESK. The germline V and J ends were trimmed by 6 bases and 8 bases, with 16 bases remaining between them. This chain's CDR3 is CASSQTGGEGYTF. The CDR3 bases are TGTGCCAGCAGTCAAACAGGAGGGGAAGGCTACACCTTC.

The CDR3 DNA reads as TGTGCCAGCAGTTTATCAGGGGGCGGAGAGACCCAGTACTTC. Residues: CASSLSGGGETQYF. The chain has TRBV28 and TRBJ2-5; 8 bases map to TRBD1. The germline CDR1 and CDR2 sequences are MDHEN and SYDVKM. Trimming at V came to 1 base and at J to 4 bases, leaving 2 bases not matched to a gene. The CDR3 is 14 residues long.

The V gene is TRBV12-1, the J gene TRBJ1-1; whether TRBD1, the table's D call, matches the DNA was not checked. TRBV12-1 is an annotated pseudogene. The CDR3 has 14 amino acids. The CDR3: CASSSGTPNTEAFF. DNA of the CDR3: TGTGCCAGCAGCTCGGGGACACCAAACACTGAAGCTTTCTTT.

This rearrangement joins TRBV30 to TRBJ1-2; D remains unclear. Germline CDR1 and CDR2: GTSNPN and SVGIG (reference sequence). There are 15 residues in the CDR3. V lost 1 base and J lost 6, with 18 bases in between. The CDR3 DNA reads TGTGCCTGGAGTGGCTATAGCGATCCGGAGCATGGCTACACCTTC. It encodes CAWSGYSDPEHGYTF.

The J gene is TRBJ1-2, the V gene TRBV3-1 (or the pseudogene TRBV3-2); D unresolved. Germline V gene lookup returns CDR1 LGHDT and CDR2 YNNKEL (reference sequence). The V and J ends lost 4 bases and 0 bases respectively, with 9 bases between them. This CDR3 is built from 14 residues. The DNA of the CDR3 is TGTGCCAGCAGCCGCTCGGAGACTAACTATGGCTACACCTTC. It translates to CASSRSETNYGYTF.

In this sample, this clone turned up once. The CDR3 region is CASSSAGTEYNEQFF. The CDR3 DNA sequence: TGCGCCAGCAGCTCCGCCGGGACAGAATACAATGAGCAGTTCTTC. The rearrangement joins TRBV5-1 to TRBJ2-1, with TRBD1 matching 7 bases. CDR1 and CDR2 from the germline V gene are SGHRS and YFSETQ. The CDR3 contains 15 residues. Trimming removed 3 bases from V and 4 bases from J; junction bases left unmatched: 7.

The chain employs TRBV29-1 and TRBJ2-7, with D possibly matching TRBD2 (5 bases). This CDR3 has 13 residues. The germline gives CDR1 SQVTM, CDR2 ANQGSEA. V was shortened by 8 bases and J by 5 bases, with 19 bases between the two germline ends. The CDR3: CSIRGQRADEQYF. CDR3 sequence (DNA): TGCAGCATTCGTGGTCAGAGGGCGGACGAGCAGTACTTC.

This clone was observed a single time. This chain joins TRBV6-1 and TRBJ2-7; TRBD1 aligns across 10 bases. This CDR3 comprises 14 residues. Germline CDR1 MNHNS, CDR2 SASEGT. The J segment lost 5 bases and the V segment lost 3 bases, leaving 4 bases of the junction unmatched. The CDR3 nucleotides are TGTGCCAGCAGTGATCCCGGGACAGGGGACGAGCAGTACTTC. Protein: CASSDPGTGDEQYF.

V gene TRBV5-1 combines with J gene TRBJ1-2; a possible D gene is TRBD1 (6 bases). The germline V and J ends were trimmed by 1 base and 3 bases, with 13 bases remaining between them. Looked up from germline, CDR1 is SGHRS and CDR2 is YFSETQ. The CDR3 runs to 15 residues. The CDR3 reads CASSLQQGGDYGYTF. CDR3 DNA: TGCGCCAGCAGCTTGCAACAGGGTGGTGACTATGGCTACACCTTC.

The chain carries TRBV5-4 and TRBJ2-3; 11 nucleotides match TRBD2. Per the germline V gene, CDR1 is SGHNT and CDR2 is YYREEE (reference sequence). V lost 4 bases, J lost 4 bases, and 8 bases stayed unmatched. The CDR3 totals 16 residues. This CDR3 reads CASSLLSGGDSDTQYF. The CDR3 DNA reads TGTGCCAGCAGCCTTCTTAGCGGGGGGGATTCAGATACGCAGTATTTT.

The rearrangement joins TRBV12-3 or TRBV12-4 to TRBJ1-2, with D unclear. Trimming pared 4 bases from V and 4 bases from J, leaving 10 bases between. The CDR3 spans 13 residues. The CDR3 region has the DNA TGTGCCAGCAGTTCCCGTTACTCCTATGGCTACACCTTC. Translated: CASSSRYSYGYTF.